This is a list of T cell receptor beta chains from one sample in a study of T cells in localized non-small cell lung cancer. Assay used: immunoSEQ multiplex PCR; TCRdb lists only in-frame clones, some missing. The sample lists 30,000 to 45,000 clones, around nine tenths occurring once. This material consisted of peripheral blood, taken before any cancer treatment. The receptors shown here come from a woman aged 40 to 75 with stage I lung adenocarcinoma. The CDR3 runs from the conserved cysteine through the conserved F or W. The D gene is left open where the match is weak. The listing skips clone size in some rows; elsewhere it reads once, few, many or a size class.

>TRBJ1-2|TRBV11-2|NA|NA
TGTGCCAGCAGCCAGCCCCGGGGCCAGGGAAAAGGCTACACCTTC
CASSQPRGQGKGYTF
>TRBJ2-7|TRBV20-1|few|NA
TGCAGTGCTAGGGGGACCTACGAGCAGTACTTC
CSARGTYEQYF
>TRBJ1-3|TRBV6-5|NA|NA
TGTGCCAGCAGTTACTCGGGGTCGGGGAGAAACACCATATATTTT
CASSYSGSGRNTIYF
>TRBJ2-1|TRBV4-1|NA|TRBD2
TGCGCCAGCAGCCAAGATCCACGGGAGGGCAATGAGCAGTTCTTC
CASSQDPREGNEQFF
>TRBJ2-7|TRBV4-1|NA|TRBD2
TGCGCCAGCAGCCTCATTAGCGGGAGTGGGTCCTACGAGCAGTACTTC
CASSLISGSGSYEQYF
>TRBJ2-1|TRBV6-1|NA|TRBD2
TGTGCCAGCAGTGAAGCGACTATAGCGGGAGTCACCTACAATGAGCAGTTCTTC
CASSEATIAGVTYNEQFF
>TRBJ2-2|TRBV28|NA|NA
TGTGCCAGCAGCCAGGGGCTACTCATCGGGGAGCTGTTTTTT
CASSQGLLIGELFF
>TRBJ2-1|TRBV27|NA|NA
TGTGCCAGCAGACTCGGGACTGCCTACAATGAGCAGTTCTTC
CASRLGTAYNEQFF
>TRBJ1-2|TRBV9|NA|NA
TGTGCCAGCAGCGTAGAACCAGGGGTTGACTATGGCTACACCTTC
CASSVEPGVDYGYTF
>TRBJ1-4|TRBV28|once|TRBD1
TGTGCCAGCAGCGAGACAGGGGCTAATGAAAAACTGTTTTTT
CASSETGANEKLFF
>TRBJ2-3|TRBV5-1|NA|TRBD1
TGCGCCAGCAGCTTGGCCATGGGGACAGGGGGCCCAGATACGCAGTATTTT
CASSLAMGTGGPDTQYF
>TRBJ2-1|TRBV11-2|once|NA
TGTGCCAGCAGCGAACCGCTAGAAAATGAGCAGTTCTTC
CASSEPLENEQFF
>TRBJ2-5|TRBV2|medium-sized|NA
TGTGCCAGCTCGAGGTTGGGAGGTGGGAGTAATCAAGAGACCCAGTACTTC
CASSRLGGGSNQETQYF
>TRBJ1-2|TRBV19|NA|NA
TGTGCCAGTAGTATAATGGCAGGGCCAGGTTATGGCTACACCTTC
CASSIMAGPGYGYTF
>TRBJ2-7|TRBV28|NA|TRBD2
TGTGCCAGCAGTTTCCCAGATCGTGAGGGACTATACGAGCAGTACTTC
CASSFPDREGLYEQYF
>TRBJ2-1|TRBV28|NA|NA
TGTGCCAGCAGTCCGCCCAGCGGTTATGAGCAGTTCTTC
CASSPPSGYEQFF
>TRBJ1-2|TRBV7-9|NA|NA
TGTGCCAGCAGCTTAGACAGTAGCTATGGCTACACCTTC
CASSLDSSYGYTF
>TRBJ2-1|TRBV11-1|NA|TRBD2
TGTGCCAGCAGCTTAGCAAGCGGGAGAGAATATGAGCAGTTCTTC
CASSLASGREYEQFF
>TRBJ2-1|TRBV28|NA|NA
TGTGCCAGCAGTTCTCCATCTCAGGGGTTTACTTTTGGCAATGAGCAGTTCTTC
CASSSPSQGFTFGNEQFF
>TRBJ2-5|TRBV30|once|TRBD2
TGTGCCTGGAGTGGGGGGGGACTAGCGGGCGAAGAGACCCAGTACTTC
CAWSGGGLAGEETQYF
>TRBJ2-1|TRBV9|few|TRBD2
TGTGCCAGCAGCGTAGCCTCACTAGCGTCCTCCTACAATGAGCAGTTCTTC
CASSVASLASSYNEQFF
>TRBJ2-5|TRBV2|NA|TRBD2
TGTGCCAGCAGGTTGACTAGCGGGAGTAATTTGTACTTC
CASRLTSGSNLYF
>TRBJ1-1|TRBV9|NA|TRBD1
TGTGCCAGCAGCGTCGGGACAGTTTTGAACACTGAAGCTTTCTTT
CASSVGTVLNTEAFF
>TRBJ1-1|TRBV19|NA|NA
TGTGCCAGTAGTGCGACAGTGAACACTGAAGCTTTCTTT
CASSATVNTEAFF
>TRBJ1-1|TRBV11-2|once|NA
TGTGCCAGCAGCTTAGATCCCGGGGGGGCTGAAGCTTTCTTT
CASSLDPGGAEAFF
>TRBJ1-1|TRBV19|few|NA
TGTGCCAGTAGTTTCCGGCGACAAATAAGCGCTGAAGCTTTCTTT
CASSFRRQISAEAFF
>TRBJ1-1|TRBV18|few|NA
TGTGCCAGCTCACCACTTGAAGACACTGAAGCTTTCTTT
CASSPLEDTEAFF
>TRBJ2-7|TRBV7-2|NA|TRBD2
TGTGCCAGCAGCCCAAGTAGCACTAGCGGGAGACCCTACGAGCAGTACTTC
CASSPSSTSGRPYEQYF
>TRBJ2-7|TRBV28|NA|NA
TGTGCCAGCAGCTCTCAGGGGGTCGGGAGAAACGAGCAGTACTTC
CASSSQGVGRNEQYF
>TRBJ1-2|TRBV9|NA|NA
TGTGCCAGCAGCGCGGTGGGGGGCTACACCTTC
CASSAVGGYTF
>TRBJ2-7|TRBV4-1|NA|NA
TGCGCCAGCAGTGAATTCCCCGGATTCGAAGGAGAGCAGTACTTC
CASSEFPGFEGEQYF
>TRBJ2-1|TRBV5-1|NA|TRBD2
TGCGCCAGCAGGGAGGGACAACTAGCGGGAACGGACAATGAGCAGTTCTTC
CASREGQLAGTDNEQFF
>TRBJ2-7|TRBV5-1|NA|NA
TGCGCCAGCAGAAGCAGTTCCCACGAGCAGTACTTC
CASRSSSHEQYF
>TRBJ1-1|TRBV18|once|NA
TGTGCCAGCTCACCGGGGACAACGAACACTGAAGCTTTCTTT
CASSPGTTNTEAFF
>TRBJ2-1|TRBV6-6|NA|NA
TGTGCCAGCACTGTTAACCCCTCCGGATACAATGAGCAGTTCTTC
CASTVNPSGYNEQFF
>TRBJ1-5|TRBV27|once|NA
TGTGCCAGCAGTTTAAAGGGACCCCGCAGACAGCCCCAGCATTTT
CASSLKGPRRQPQHF
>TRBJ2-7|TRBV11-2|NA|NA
TGTGCCAGCAGCTTAGCGTATGGATCCTCCTACGAGCAGTACTTC
CASSLAYGSSYEQYF
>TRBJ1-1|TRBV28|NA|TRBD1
TGTGCCAGCAGCCCCCCTGACAGGGCGAACACTGAAGCTTTCTTT
CASSPPDRANTEAFF
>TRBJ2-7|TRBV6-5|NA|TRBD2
TGTGCCAGCAGTCCCCCAGGACTAGCTACCTACGAGCAGTACTTC
CASSPPGLATYEQYF
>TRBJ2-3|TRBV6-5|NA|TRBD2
TGTGCCAGCAGTTACTCCGGACTAGCGGACACAGATACGCAGTATTTT
CASSYSGLADTDTQYF
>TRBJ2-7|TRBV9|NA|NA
TGTGCCAGCAGCGCAGGGGTAAGGTCCAGCCCCTACGAGCAGTACTTC
CASSAGVRSSPYEQYF
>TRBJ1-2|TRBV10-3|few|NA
TGTGCCATCAGTGAGTCGGGGGGCGCGGCCTATGGCTACACCTTC
CAISESGGAAYGYTF
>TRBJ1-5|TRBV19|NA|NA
TGTGCCAGTAGTATAAGGTTGGGGAATCAGCCCCAGCATTTT
CASSIRLGNQPQHF
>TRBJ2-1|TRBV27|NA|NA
TGTGCCAGCAGCCCTCTGGAGAGCTCCTACAATGAGCAGTTCTTC
CASSPLESSYNEQFF
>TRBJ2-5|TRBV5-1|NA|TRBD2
TGCGCCAGCAGCTTGGGAGGCGGGGGTCAAGAGACCCAGTACTTC
CASSLGGGGQETQYF
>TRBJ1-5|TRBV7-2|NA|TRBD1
TGTGCCAGCAGCGTCCGGGACAGATATTATAGCAATCAGCCCCAGCATTTT
CASSVRDRYYSNQPQHF
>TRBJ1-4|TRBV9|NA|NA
TGTGCCAGCAGCGTAGCCGCAACTAATGAAAAACTGTTTTTT
CASSVAATNEKLFF
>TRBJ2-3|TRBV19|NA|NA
TGTGCCAGTAGTATCCCGGGGGTACCTAGTCGCACAGATACGCAGTATTTT
CASSIPGVPSRTDTQYF
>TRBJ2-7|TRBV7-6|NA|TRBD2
TGTGCCAGCAGCCCAAGACTAGCGGGAGCCCACGAGCAGTACTTC
CASSPRLAGAHEQYF
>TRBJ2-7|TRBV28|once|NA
TGTGCCAGCAGTTTGCACGGATACTACGAGCAGTACTTC
CASSLHGYYEQYF
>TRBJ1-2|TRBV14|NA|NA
TGTGCCAGCAGCCAAGATCTAACAGATGGCTACACCTTC
CASSQDLTDGYTF
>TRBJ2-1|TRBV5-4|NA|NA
TGTGCCAGCAGCTTGGGTGGGACACTTGGCAATGAGCAGTTCTTC
CASSLGGTLGNEQFF
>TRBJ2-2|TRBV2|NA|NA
TGTGCCAGCAGTGCCTCCGGGGCCGGGGAGCTGTTTTTT
CASSASGAGELFF
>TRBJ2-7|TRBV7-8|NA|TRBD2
TGTGCCAGCAGCTTAGCGGCCGGGACTAGCGGGAGGGCCGGTCAGTACTTC
CASSLAAGTSGRAGQYF